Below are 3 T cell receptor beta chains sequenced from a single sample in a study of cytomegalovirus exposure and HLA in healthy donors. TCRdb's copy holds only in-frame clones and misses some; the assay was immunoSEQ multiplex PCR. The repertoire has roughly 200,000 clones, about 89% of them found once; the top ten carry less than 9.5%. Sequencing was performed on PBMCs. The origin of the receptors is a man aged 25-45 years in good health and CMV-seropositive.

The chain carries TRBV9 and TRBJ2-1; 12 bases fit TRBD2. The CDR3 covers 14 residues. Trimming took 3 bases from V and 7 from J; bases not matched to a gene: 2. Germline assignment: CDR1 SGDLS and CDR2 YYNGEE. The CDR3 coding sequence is TGTGCCAGCAGCGCCGGACTAGCGGGAAATGAGCAGTTCTTC. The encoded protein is CASSAGLAGNEQFF.

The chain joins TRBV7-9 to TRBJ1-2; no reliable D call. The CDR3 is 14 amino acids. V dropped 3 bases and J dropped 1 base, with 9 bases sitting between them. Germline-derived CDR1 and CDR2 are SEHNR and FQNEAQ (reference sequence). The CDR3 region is CASSLGGINYGYTF. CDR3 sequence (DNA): TGTGCCAGCAGCTTGGGTGGGATTAACTATGGCTACACCTTC.

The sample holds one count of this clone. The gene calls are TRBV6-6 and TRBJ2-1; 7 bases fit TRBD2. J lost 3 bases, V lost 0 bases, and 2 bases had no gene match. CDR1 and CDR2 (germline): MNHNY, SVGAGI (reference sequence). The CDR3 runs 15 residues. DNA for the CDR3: TGTGCCAGCAGTTACTCGGGCGGGAGCTACAATGAGCAGTTCTTC. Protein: CASSYSGGSYNEQFF.